These 5 T cell receptor beta chains share one sample of origin, sequenced in a study of T cell responses to AZD1222 COVID-19 vaccine. Using immunoSEQ multiplex PCR, the repertoire was profiled, and TCRdb retains in-frame clones only, with some absent. The table lists 100,000 to 150,000 clones, roughly 92% of them singletons, with around 1.1% in the top ten. The material sequenced was peripheral blood, taken 28 days after the second AZD1222 dose. The receptor source for this set is an adult who received the AZD1222 COVID-19 vaccine.

This clone is a singleton in its sample. This chain connects TRBV6-2 or TRBV6-3 to TRBJ1-2; D not certain. V lost 2 bases, J lost 4 bases, and 11 bases lay in between. This CDR3 comprises 14 residues. From germline, CDR1 is MNHEY and CDR2 SVGEGT. Written as DNA, the CDR3 is TGTGCCAGCAGTTACGACGGATACCTCTATGGCTACACCTTC. Its translation: CASSYDGYLYGYTF.

J is TRBJ2-2 and V is TRBV19; 14 nucleotides match TRBD2. J lost 5 bases, V lost 3 bases, and 5 bases had no gene match. The CDR3 has 17 amino acids. Looked up from germline, CDR1 is LNHDA and CDR2 is SQIVND (reference sequence). Written as DNA, the CDR3 is TGTGCCAGTAGTATGACTAGCGGGAGGGTCTTGACCGGGGAGCTGTTTTTT. This codes for CASSMTSGRVLTGELFF.

The gene calls are TRBV6-5 and TRBJ1-6, with TRBD1 matching over 9 bases. After removal of 7 bases from V and 10 bases from J, the junction contained 5 bases not matched to a gene. This CDR3 has 13 residues. Germline values: CDR1 MNHEY, CDR2 SVGAGI. CDR3 DNA sequence: TGTGCCAGCAACGACAGGGGGGGATCACCCCTCCACTTT. Translation gives CASNDRGGSPLHF.

This clone was seen only once. V and J are TRBV5-1 and TRBJ1-1; 7 bases align to TRBD1. CDR1 and CDR2 (germline): SGHRS, YFSETQ. The CDR3 spans 14 residues. Trimming at V came to 4 bases and at J to 5 bases, leaving 8 bases not matched to a gene. CDR3 loop: CASSQGQRGTEAFF. CDR3 DNA sequence: TGCGCCAGCAGCCAGGGACAGAGGGGGACTGAAGCTTTCTTT. The variable domain in full, completed from reference TRBV5-1 and TRBJ1-1, reads KAGVTQTPRYLIKTRGQQVTLSCSPISGHRSVSWYQQTPGQGLQFLFEYFSETQRNKGNFPGRFSGRQFSNSRSEMNVSTLELGDSALYLCASSQGQRGTEAFFGQGTRLTVV.

J is TRBJ2-6 and V is TRBV18; perhaps TRBD1 as D (6 bases). This CDR3 has 19 amino acids. The V end lost 3 bases, the J end lost 0 bases, and 18 bases lay between the germline ends. From germline, CDR1 is KGHSH and CDR2 LQKENI. CDR3 region: CASSPLGTLQSSGANVLTF. The CDR3 coding sequence is TGTGCCAGCTCACCTCTCGGGACACTACAAAGCTCTGGGGCCAACGTCCTGACTTTC.